A single sample is the source of the 16 T cell receptor beta chains below, sequenced in a study of OX40 agonist ivuxolimab in advanced cancers. Generated by immunoSEQ multiplex PCR, the TCRdb table keeps only in-frame clones and is missing some. The repertoire holds about 80,000 clones, with 94% as singletons. Here the sequenced sample was CD4+ or CD8+ T cells sorted from blood, taken in a trial of the OX40 agonist ivuxolimab. The receptors were gathered from an adult with an advanced solid tumor such as melanoma, head and neck, liver or kidney cancer.

The chain links TRBV9 to TRBJ2-5; D possibly corresponds to TRBD2 (6 bases). CDR1 is SGDLS, CDR2 YYNGEE, per germline. V was cut by 0 bases and J by 11 bases, with 20 bases left in between. The CDR3 has 15 residues. CDR3 residues: CASSVGGTPAAQQYF. In nucleotides, the CDR3 is TGTGCCAGCAGCGTAGGCGGGACCCCCGCCGCCCAGCAGTACTTC.

This clone has just one count. In DNA, the CDR3 is TGTGCCAGTCTTAAACCACTTGGAGGACAGGGGGCTCACGACGAGCAGTACTTC. Translated, it gives CASLKPLGGQGAHDEQYF. The chain recombines TRBV19 with TRBJ2-7; 11 nucleotides agree with TRBD1. CDR1 and CDR2 (germline): LNHDA, SQIVND (reference sequence). The CDR3 runs to 18 residues. Germline trimming cut 8 bases from V and 5 bases from J; bases unmatched to any gene: 20.

The rearrangement joins TRBV11-3 to TRBJ2-3; D may be TRBD1 or TRBD2 (5 bases each). From germline, CDR1 is SGHNT and CDR2 YENEEA. The length of the CDR3 is 16 residues. V lost 1 base and J lost 1, with 12 bases in between. In DNA, the CDR3 is TGTGCCAGCAGCTTAGCTTGGGGGTTCGGCACAGATACGCAGTATTTT. Translating it yields CASSLAWGFGTDTQYF.

The chain joins TRBV5-1 to TRBJ2-7, with 7 bases that match TRBD1. The junction had 6 bases not matched to a gene; V was cut back by 2 bases and J by 4 bases. CDR3 length: 14 amino acids. Germline values: CDR1 SGHRS, CDR2 YFSETQ. DNA of the CDR3: TGCGCCAGCAGCTTAAGGGACAGACTATACGAGCAGTACTTC. Amino acid sequence: CASSLRDRLYEQYF.

This chain uses TRBV9 with TRBJ2-7; TRBD2 agrees at 15 bases. Germline V gives CDR1 SGDLS, CDR2 YYNGEE. The CDR3 is 15 residues long. Trimming removed 3 bases from V and 5 bases from J; junction bases left unmatched: 3. CDR3: CASSAGLAGGNEQYF. DNA of the CDR3: TGTGCCAGCAGCGCAGGACTAGCGGGAGGGAACGAGCAGTACTTC.

The CDR3 spells CASSVWTGRADTQYF. CDR3 DNA: TGCGCCAGCAGCGTATGGACAGGTCGGGCAGATACGCAGTATTTT. The chain links TRBV5-1 to TRBJ2-3; TRBD1 aligns across 7 bases. CDR3 length equals 15 residues. CDR1 SGHRS and CDR2 YFSETQ come from the germline V gene. V shed 4 bases, J shed 4 bases, and the junction held 9 bases outside the gene matches.

This clone is a singleton in its sample. CDR3 residues: CASSSGTSGTLYEQYF. CDR3 nucleotide sequence: TGTGCCAGCAGCTCAGGGACTAGCGGGACCTTATACGAGCAGTACTTC. This sequence joins TRBV11-2 and TRBJ2-7, with TRBD2 identical over 13 bases. J gave up 4 bases and V 4 bases, and 7 bases lay outside the gene matches. This CDR3 region has 16 residues. In germline, CDR1 is SGHAT, CDR2 FQNNGV. The whole variable domain, filled in from reference TRBV11-2 and TRBJ2-7, reads EAGVAQSPRYKIIEKRQSVAFWCNPISGHATLYWYQQILGQGPKLLIQFQNNGVVDDSQLPKDRFSAERLKGVDSTLKIQPAKLEDSAVYLCASSSGTSGTLYEQYFGPGTRLTVT.

The rearrangement joins TRBV28 to TRBJ1-1; the match to TRBD1 covers 8 bases. Per germline, CDR1 MDHEN and CDR2 SYDVKM. The V and J ends lost 3 bases and 11 bases, in that order; junction bases with no gene match: 11. This CDR3 contains 14 residues. DNA of the CDR3: TGTGCCAGCAGTTTCGTCGGCGACAGGGGAAAGGCTTTCTTT. Its protein product is CASSFVGDRGKAFF.

This chain uses TRBV27 with TRBJ1-2; 12 positions agree with TRBD1. In germline, CDR1 is MNHEY, CDR2 SMNVEV (reference sequence). CDR3 size: 16 residues. Unmatched junction bases numbered 9, after V lost 6 bases and J lost 4 bases. CDR3 nucleotides: TGTGCCAGCAGGGGGACAGGGGGCACGCCGAGCTATGGCTACACCTTC. It translates to CASRGTGGTPSYGYTF.

The chain employs TRBV11-1 and TRBJ2-7; no definite D call. The CDR3 loop spans 14 amino acids. The V gene's germline CDR1 is SGHAT and CDR2 FQDESV (reference sequence). Trimming pared 4 bases from V and 2 bases from J, leaving 12 bases between. The CDR3 is CASSYGQWAYEQYF. DNA for the CDR3: TGTGCCAGCAGCTACGGCCAATGGGCCTACGAGCAGTACTTC. The full variable domain, completed using reference TRBV11-1 and TRBJ2-7, is EAEVAQSPRYKITEKSQAVAFWCDPISGHATLYWYRQILGQGPELLVQFQDESVVDDSQLPKDRFSAERLKGVDSTLKIQPAELGDSAMYLCASSYGQWAYEQYFGPGTRLTVT.

This clone was picked up a small number of times. The CDR3, as DNA: TGCGCCAGCAGCTTGGGGTCCTACAATGAGCAGTTCTTC. Protein: CASSLGSYNEQFF. The chain employs TRBV5-1 and TRBJ2-1; D remains ambiguous. CDR3 length equals 13 residues. Trimming removed 0 bases at V and 1 base at J, with 2 bases between. From germline, CDR1 is SGHRS and CDR2 YFSETQ. Full variable domain (remainder filled in from reference TRBV5-1 and TRBJ2-1): KAGVTQTPRYLIKTRGQQVTLSCSPISGHRSVSWYQQTPGQGLQFLFEYFSETQRNKGNFPGRFSGRQFSNSRSEMNVSTLELGDSALYLCASSLGSYNEQFFGPGTRLTVL.

The chain recombines TRBV27 with TRBJ1-2; 10 nucleotides line up with TRBD1. This CDR3 has 13 residues. V lost 6 bases and J lost 3; bases outside the gene matches: 1. The germline V gene has CDR1 MNHEY and CDR2 SMNVEV (reference sequence). The CDR3 loop is CASRTGGDYGYTF. The CDR3 DNA follows: TGTGCCAGCAGGACAGGGGGCGACTATGGCTACACCTTC.

This chain connects TRBV6-5 to TRBJ1-1; 9 bases line up with TRBD1. Germline V gene data show CDR1 as MNHEY and CDR2 as SVGAGI. V was clipped by 2 bases and J by 6 bases; unmatched bases: 4. The CDR3 is 14 residues long. CDR3: CASSYRTGVAEAFF. Written as DNA, the CDR3 is TGTGCCAGCAGTTACCGGACAGGGGTGGCTGAAGCTTTCTTT.

The chain couples TRBV18 to TRBJ2-5; D may correspond to TRBD1 or TRBD2 (5 bases each). The J call could be wrong; TRBJ2-7 is a better fit for the DNA end. The CDR3 has 15 amino acids. Germline V lookup: CDR1 KGHSH, CDR2 LQKENI. CDR3 protein: CASSPPPGSSYEQYF. DNA for the CDR3: TGTGCCAGCTCACCACCCCCAGGGAGCTCCTACGAGCAGTACTTC.

V is TRBV9 and J is TRBJ1-1; 10 bases are shared with TRBD1. Germline V gene sequence: CDR1 SGDLS, CDR2 YYNGEE. J gave up 5 bases and V 4 bases, and 8 bases lay outside the gene matches. The CDR3 is made up of 15 amino acids. The CDR3 sequence is CASSPRQGAYTEAFF. Here the CDR3 DNA reads TGTGCCAGCAGCCCAAGACAGGGGGCGTATACTGAAGCTTTCTTT.

The CDR3 here is CASFKEGSGTLTYEQYF. The CDR3 DNA is TGTGCCAGCTTTAAGGAAGGTTCCGGGACGTTGACCTACGAGCAGTACTTC. The chain employs TRBV7-9 and TRBJ2-5; D may correspond to TRBD1 or TRBD2 (5 bases each). The closer fit of TRBJ2-7 to the DNA end suggests the J call may be wrong. In germline, CDR1 is SEHNR, CDR2 FQNEAQ (reference sequence). This CDR3 is built from 17 residues.